These 14 T cell receptor beta chains came from one sample sequenced in a study of a mutant IDH1 vaccine in newly diagnosed glioma. Here immunoSEQ multiplex PCR was the method, and the copy in TCRdb shows in-frame clones only, minus some. The sample has around 30,000 clones, roughly 80% seen once; the top ten hold less than 8.5%. These TCRs' antigens remain unknown. The time point: week 35, safety follow-up. The vaccine gave 300 ug of a 20-mer mutant IDH1 peptide subcutaneously per dose. The material was PBMCs, obtained from a glioma patient whose treatment included an IDH1 peptide vaccine. These receptors came from a woman aged 18-30 years with glioma.

The rearrangement joins TRBV19 to TRBJ1-4; D gene ambiguous. Germline CDR1 reads LNHDA; CDR2 reads SQIVND (reference sequence). V dropped 9 bases and J dropped 0 bases, with 11 bases sitting between them. CDR3 length equals 14 residues. The CDR3 nucleotides read TGTGCCAGCTGGGCACCTGCAACTAATGAAAAACTGTTTTTT. It yields the protein CASWAPATNEKLFF. Full variable domain (missing parts from reference TRBV19 and TRBJ1-4): DGGITQSPKYLFRKEGQNVTLSCEQNLNHDAMYWYRQDPGQGLRLIYYSQIVNDFQKGDIAEGYSVSREKKESFPLTVTSAQKNPTAFYLCASWAPATNEKLFFGSGTQLSVL.

The chain employs TRBV9 and TRBJ2-3, with 13 bases aligning to TRBD2. With V trimmed by 3 bases and J by 3 bases, 4 bases remained unmatched. There are 16 residues in the CDR3. The V gene's germline CDR1 is SGDLS and CDR2 YYNGEE. CDR3 in amino acids: CASSATSGGLTDTQYF. As DNA, the CDR3 is TGTGCCAGCAGCGCGACTAGCGGGGGGTTGACAGATACGCAGTATTTT.

This chain uses TRBV7-9 with TRBJ2-3; the D call may be TRBD1 or TRBD2 (5 bases each). From germline, CDR1 is SEHNR and CDR2 FQNEAQ (reference sequence). This CDR3 comprises 12 residues. V was trimmed by 5 bases and J by 6 bases, leaving 9 bases between them. Here the CDR3 DNA reads TGTGCCAGCAGCCACGGGACGGATACGCAGTATTTT. It yields the protein CASSHGTDTQYF.

This clone was counted a few times. This sequence joins TRBV29-1 and TRBJ2-2, with 9 positions matching TRBD2. V was clipped by 7 bases and J by 2 bases; unmatched bases: 5. This CDR3 has 14 residues. In germline, CDR1 is SQVTM, CDR2 ANQGSEA. CDR3 DNA sequence: TGCAGCGGCATGACTAGCGGTAACACCGGGGAGCTGTTTTTT. Protein: CSGMTSGNTGELFF.

This chain connects TRBV6-1 to TRBJ1-2; tentative D call: TRBD1 (5 bases). Trimming took 5 bases from V and 1 from J, leaving 11 bases between them. The CDR3 extends over 14 amino acids. Germline V gene sequence: CDR1 MNHNS, CDR2 SASEGT. The CDR3 region is CASSTGTNNYGYTF. CDR3 nucleotide sequence: TGTGCCAGCAGTACTGGGACGAATAACTATGGCTACACCTTC.

In this sample, this clone turned up a few times. V gene TRBV6-4 combines with J gene TRBJ2-2; no firm D call. This CDR3 has 13 amino acids. Germline CDR1 MRHNA, CDR2 SNTAGT. Trimming shortened V by 2 bases and J by 4 bases, and 5 bases separated the two germline ends. CDR3 DNA sequence: TGTGCCAGCAGTGACAGGGCCACCGGGGAGCTGTTTTTT. Translated: CASSDRATGELFF.

This sequence joins TRBV5-1 and TRBJ2-1, with 8 positions matching TRBD2. Germline V gene data show CDR1 as SGHRS and CDR2 as YFSETQ. The CDR3 has 16 amino acids. The ends lost 5 bases at V and 0 bases at J; junction bases unmatched: 7. The CDR3 reads CASSMLAGSSYNEQFF. CDR3 DNA sequence: TGCGCCAGCAGTATGTTAGCGGGGAGCTCCTACAATGAGCAGTTCTTC.

The rearrangement links TRBV7-8 to TRBJ2-7; TRBD2 agrees at 11 bases. J lost 0 bases, V lost 5 bases, and 3 bases had no gene match. CDR1 and CDR2 (germline): SGHVS, FQNEAQ. The CDR3 contains 15 residues. The CDR3 reads CASSQTSGSSYEQYF. DNA for the CDR3: TGTGCCAGCAGCCAAACTAGCGGGAGCTCCTACGAGCAGTACTTC.

This chain joins TRBV6-5 and TRBJ2-7, with unresolved D. This CDR3 has 14 residues. Germline V gene lookup returns CDR1 MNHEY and CDR2 SVGAGI. The V gene lost 5 bases and the J gene lost 2 bases, with 13 bases spanning the gap. CDR3 nucleotide sequence: TGTGCCAGCAGTCTTTCGGGCCACCCCTACGAGCAGTACTTC. It yields the protein CASSLSGHPYEQYF.

J is TRBJ1-2 and V is TRBV5-8; D is perhaps TRBD1 (6 bases). There are 12 residues in the CDR3. The ends were cut back, 6 bases at V and 5 bases at J, with 11 bases in the middle. Per germline, CDR1 SGHTS and CDR2 YDEGEE. DNA of the CDR3: TGTGCCAGCAACGACAGGACTTATGGCTACACCTTC. Protein sequence: CASNDRTYGYTF. The entire variable domain, with the rest obtained from reference TRBV5-8 and TRBJ1-2, is as follows: EAGVTQSPTHLIKTRGQQATLRCSPISGHTSVYWYQQALGLGLQFLLWYDEGEERNRGNFPPRFSGRQFPNYSSELNVNALELEDSALYLCASNDRTYGYTFGSGTRLTVV.

The V and J genes are TRBV5-1 and TRBJ1-2; 8 nucleotides align to TRBD1. After removal of 3 bases from V and 3 bases from J, the junction contained 13 bases not matched to a gene. The CDR3 covers 17 residues. Germline CDR1 SGHRS, CDR2 YFSETQ. This CDR3 reads CASSSPDRVTSDYGYTF. The CDR3, as DNA: TGCGCCAGCAGCTCCCCGGACAGGGTTACCTCGGACTATGGCTACACCTTC.

The V call is TRBV25-1, the J call TRBJ2-5; no clear D gene. Trimming stripped 3 bases from V and 2 bases from J, with 7 bases between. CDR3 length: 13 amino acids. The V gene's germline CDR1 is MGHDK and CDR2 SYGVNS. The CDR3 here is CASSDGRQETQYF. The DNA for the CDR3 is TGTGCCAGCAGTGATGGCAGACAAGAGACCCAGTACTTC.

The chain links TRBV11-1 to TRBJ1-3, with a tentative D call TRBD1 (5 bases). Germline V lookup: CDR1 SGHAT, CDR2 FQDESV (reference sequence). The CDR3 loop spans 14 amino acids. With 2 bases removed from V and 1 base from J, the gap between germline ends came to 6 bases. The CDR3 sequence is CASSLSGSGNTIYF. As DNA, the CDR3 is TGTGCCAGCAGCTTATCAGGGTCTGGAAACACCATATATTTT.

The rearrangement uses TRBV7-9 and TRBJ2-3, with D perhaps assigned TRBD1 or TRBD2 (5 bases each). The CDR3 is made up of 12 amino acids. Trimming removed 3 bases from V and 4 bases from J, with 5 bases in between. CDR1 and CDR2 from the germline V gene are SEHNR and FQNEAQ (reference sequence). DNA for the CDR3: TGTGCCAGCAGCTTGGGGGCAGATACGCAGTATTTT. As protein: CASSLGADTQYF.